One and the same sample provided the 5 T cell receptor beta chains below, sequenced in a study of beta chain features in type 1 diabetes. Expressed TCRB transcripts were sequenced after all isolated RNA was converted to cDNA. The repertoire was sequenced with immunoSEQ multiplex PCR; TCRdb's copy has only in-frame clones and lacks some. The sample shows hundreds of thousands of clones, roughly a sixth of them seen only once. Material for sequencing was naive CD4+ T cells from blood. Receptor source: a man in his late teens or twenties in good health.

The V call is TRBV9, the J call TRBJ2-5; 8 bases are shared with TRBD2. Germline lookup yields CDR1 SGDLS and CDR2 YYNGEE. The CDR3 totals 17 residues. With 0 bases clipped from V and 5 bases from J, the junction kept 12 bases outside the gene matches. The CDR3 DNA is TGTGCCAGCAGCGTAGCTCGGGCTAGCGGGCCACCCGAGACCCAGTACTTC. It is translated as CASSVARASGPPETQYF.

V usage is TRBV5-5 and J usage is TRBJ2-7, with TRBD1 matching over 7 bases. V lost 4 bases, J lost 2 bases, and 6 bases stayed unmatched. Germline V gene data show CDR1 as SGHKS and CDR2 as YYEKEE (reference sequence). The CDR3 spans 14 residues. The CDR3 region is CASSVDRDTYEQYF. As DNA, the CDR3 is TGTGCCAGCAGCGTAGACAGGGACACCTACGAGCAGTACTTC.

The chain is built from TRBV5-1 and TRBJ1-1; unclear D gene. V lost 2 bases to trimming and J lost 0 bases, with 8 bases between them. From germline, CDR1 is SGHRS and CDR2 YFSETQ. This CDR3 region has 14 residues. The CDR3 DNA reads TGCGCCAGCAGCTTCCAGAGCATGAACACTGAAGCTTTCTTT. Amino acids: CASSFQSMNTEAFF.

This clone has only a few counts. The chain joins TRBV11-3 to TRBJ2-1; the match to TRBD2 covers 13 bases. CDR1 SGHNT and CDR2 YENEEA come from the germline V gene. CDR3 length equals 16 residues. Unmatched junction bases numbered 5, after V lost 4 bases and J lost 5 bases. The CDR3, as DNA: TGTGCCAGCAGCTACGGGACTAGCGGGACCAACAATGAGCAGTTCTTC. Its protein is CASSYGTSGTNNEQFF.

V is TRBV4-1 and J is TRBJ2-1; 9 bases agree with TRBD2. The CDR3 has 15 residues. Trimming at V came to 6 bases and at J to 4 bases, leaving 7 bases not matched to a gene. Looked up from germline, CDR1 is MGHRA and CDR2 is YSYEKL. The CDR3 protein is CASSYSGSFYNEQFF. The CDR3 DNA is TGCGCCAGCAGTTATAGCGGGAGCTTTTACAATGAGCAGTTCTTC.